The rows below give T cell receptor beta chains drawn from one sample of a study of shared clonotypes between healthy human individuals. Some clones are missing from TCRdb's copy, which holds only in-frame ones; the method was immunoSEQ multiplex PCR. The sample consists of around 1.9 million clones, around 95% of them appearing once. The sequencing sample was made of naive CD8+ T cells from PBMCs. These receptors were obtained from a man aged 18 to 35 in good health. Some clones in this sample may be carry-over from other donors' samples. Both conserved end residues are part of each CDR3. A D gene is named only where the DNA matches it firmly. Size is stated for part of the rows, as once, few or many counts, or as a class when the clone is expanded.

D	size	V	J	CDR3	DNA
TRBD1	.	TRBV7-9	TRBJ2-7	CASTLWTGSSYEQYF	TGTGCCAGCACCTTGTGGACAGGGAGCTCCTACGAGCAGTACTTC
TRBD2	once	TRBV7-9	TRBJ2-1	CASSLVPLLGTTYNEQFF	TGTGCCAGCAGCTTAGTCCCTTTGTTGGGGACTACCTACAATGAGCAGTTCTTC
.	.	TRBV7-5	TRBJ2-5	CVRSCTSGGRAGETQYF	TGTGTCAGAAGCTGCACGAGTGGCGGGAGGGCTGGGGAGACCCAGTACTTC
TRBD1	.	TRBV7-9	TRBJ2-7	CASSRDSTYEQYF	TGTGCCAGCAGCCGGGACAGTACCTACGAGCAGTACTTC
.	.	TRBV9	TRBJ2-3	CASSAEGTIGDTQYF	TGTGCCAGCAGCGCAGAGGGTACCATTGGGGATACGCAGTATTTT
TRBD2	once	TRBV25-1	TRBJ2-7	CASTSGSVHEQYF	TGTGCCAGCACTAGCGGAAGCGTCCACGAGCAGTACTTC
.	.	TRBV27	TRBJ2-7	CASSPSLSYEQYF	TGTGCCAGCAGCCCCAGCCTATCCTACGAGCAGTACTTC
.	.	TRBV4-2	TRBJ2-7	CASSQGTDYEQYF	TGTGCCAGCAGCCAAGGGACAGACTACGAGCAGTACTTC
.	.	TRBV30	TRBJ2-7	CAWGWGYEQYF	TGTGCCTGGGGTTGGGGTTACGAGCAGTACTTC
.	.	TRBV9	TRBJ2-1	CASSVDGRRNNEQFF	TGTGCCAGCAGCGTAGACGGACGGCGAAACAATGAGCAGTTCTTC
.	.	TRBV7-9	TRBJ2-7	CASSPLGGAYEQYF	TGTGCCAGCAGCCCCTTGGGCGGAGCCTACGAGCAGTACTTC